These 30 T cell receptor beta chains were all obtained from the same sample, sequenced in a study of blood T cell repertoires in COVID-19. Assay: immunoSEQ multiplex PCR; the TCRdb copy retains only in-frame clones and omits some. The repertoire has around 28,000 clones, approximately 83% of them found once; the top ten carry about 25%. The source material was peripheral blood. Receptor source: a human donor in a cohort sampled during active COVID-19.

This rearrangement joins TRBV6-2 or TRBV6-3 to TRBJ2-3, with 11 bases fitting TRBD2. This CDR3 has 15 amino acids. The germline CDR1 and CDR2 sequences are MNHEY and SVGEGT. The ends lost 2 bases at V and 5 bases at J; junction bases unmatched: 3. CDR3 sequence: CASSYPLAGEDTQYF. In nucleotides, the CDR3 is TGTGCCAGCAGTTACCCACTAGCGGGGGAAGATACGCAGTATTTT.

This clone was detected once. The V gene is TRBV19, the J gene TRBJ2-3; unclear D gene. The V and J ends lost 3 bases and 4 bases respectively, with 5 bases between them. Germline V gene data show CDR1 as LNHDA and CDR2 as SQIVND (reference sequence). The CDR3 runs to 12 residues. The CDR3, as DNA: TGTGCCAGTAGTATTTCCGCAGATACGCAGTATTTT. Translating gives CASSISADTQYF.

V usage is TRBV12-3 or TRBV12-4 and J usage is TRBJ1-2; D perhaps matches TRBD1 (6 bases). Trimming stripped 8 bases from V and 8 bases from J, with 15 bases between. The CDR3 is 12 residues long. CDR3 sequence reads: CASQSGAGGYTF. In nucleotides, the CDR3 is TGTGCCAGCCAATCAGGGGCAGGGGGCTACACCTTC.

The rearrangement joins TRBV5-5 to TRBJ2-7, with a possible D match to TRBD1 (6 bases). The CDR3 has 15 residues. CDR1 and CDR2 (germline): SGHKS, YYEKEE (reference sequence). V was clipped by 4 bases and J by 2 bases, with 16 bases between them. Written as DNA, the CDR3 is TGTGCCAGCAGCCCTCCCGACAGGCCCGCCTACGAGCAGTACTTC. This sequence encodes CASSPPDRPAYEQYF.

The gene calls are TRBV24-1 and TRBJ2-1; tentative D call: TRBD2 (7 bases). The CDR3 covers 14 residues. Per germline, CDR1 KGHDR and CDR2 SFDVKD. The V gene lost 7 bases and the J gene lost 3 bases, with 12 bases spanning the gap. The CDR3 nucleotides read TGTGCCACCAGCGGGGGGCCCCTCTACAATGAGCAGTTCTTC. This codes for CATSGGPLYNEQFF.

This clone was detected a few times. The chain couples TRBV6-2 or TRBV6-3 to TRBJ2-3; possibly TRBD1 for D (5 bases). Germline CDR1 and CDR2: MNHEY and SVGEGT. Trimming cost V 2 bases and J 3 bases, with 9 bases left between them. The CDR3 sequence is 14 residues long. The CDR3, as DNA: TGTGCCAGCAGTTACCCCAGGGATACAGATACGCAGTATTTT. Translation gives CASSYPRDTDTQYF.

This clone was found once. The rearrangement uses TRBV6-5 and TRBJ1-2; D is undetermined. CDR3 length: 13 amino acids. V was clipped by 0 bases and J by 8 bases, with 10 bases between them. Looked up from germline, CDR1 is MNHEY and CDR2 is SVGAGI. The CDR3 reads CASSYSRVGGYTF. The CDR3 coding sequence is TGTGCCAGCAGTTACTCGAGGGTCGGGGGCTACACCTTC.

The CDR3 nucleotides are TGCGCCAGCAGCTTGACCCTACTAGCGGGGGCGAACACCGGGGAGCTGTTTTTT. This encodes CASSLTLLAGANTGELFF. The rearrangement uses TRBV5-1 and TRBJ2-2; 11 bases line up with TRBD2. This CDR3 is 18 amino acids long. The germline CDR1 and CDR2 sequences are SGHRS and YFSETQ. J gave up 0 bases and V 1 base, and 5 bases lay outside the gene matches.

The J gene is TRBJ1-1, the V gene TRBV30; 10 bases agree with TRBD1. CDR3 length: 13 residues. Losses at the gene ends were 0 bases for V and 6 bases for J; bases not matched to a gene: 1. The germline CDR1 and CDR2 sequences are GTSNPN and SVGIG (reference sequence). The CDR3 region has the DNA TGTGCCTGGAGTGTAGACAGGGGGCCTGAAGCTTTCTTT. Translation gives CAWSVDRGPEAFF.

J is TRBJ2-3 and V is TRBV4-2, with 7 bases aligning to TRBD1. The CDR3 extends over 18 amino acids. J lost 0 bases, V lost 2 bases, and 11 bases had no gene match. Germline CDR1 is LGHNA and CDR2 is YNFKEQ. CDR3 protein: CASSQRLSGGASTDTQYF. Here the CDR3 DNA reads TGTGCCAGCAGCCAACGTCTCTCAGGGGGAGCAAGCACAGATACGCAGTATTTT.

There are a few counts of this clone. The gene calls are TRBV18 and TRBJ1-1; weak D call: TRBD1 (5 bases). Germline V gene lookup returns CDR1 KGHSH and CDR2 LQKENI. The V gene lost 0 bases and the J gene lost 1 base, with 15 bases spanning the gap. This CDR3 is built from 17 residues. CDR3: CASSPPHRKSGNTEAFF. The CDR3 bases are TGTGCCAGCTCACCACCCCACAGGAAGTCGGGGAACACTGAAGCTTTCTTT.

This sequence joins TRBV5-6 and TRBJ1-3; D not resolved. Trimming cost V 6 bases and J 0 bases, with 10 bases left between them. The CDR3 spans 14 residues. Germline V gene data show CDR1 as SGHDT and CDR2 as YYEEEE. CDR3 protein: CASTLRRSGNTIYF. Written as DNA, the CDR3 is TGTGCCAGCACGCTGCGGCGCTCTGGAAACACCATATATTTT.

V gene TRBV18 combines with J gene TRBJ1-5; D may be TRBD1 (6 bases). The CDR3 has 17 residues. Trimming left V 6 bases short and J 6 bases short, with 24 bases between. The V gene's germline CDR1 is KGHSH and CDR2 LQKENI. CDR3 loop: CASSLTSGGDPGQPQHF. CDR3 DNA: TGTGCCAGCTCTCTCACCTCGGGGGGCGATCCCGGTCAGCCCCAGCATTTT.

In its sample, this clone was seen once. The CDR3 spells CASSTGDGRSNQPQHF. In DNA, the CDR3 is TGCGCCAGCAGTACGGGGGACGGGCGAAGCAATCAGCCCCAGCATTTT. V gene TRBV4-1 combines with J gene TRBJ1-5, with a weak D call TRBD1 (5 bases). CDR3 length: 16 amino acids. Germline V gene lookup returns CDR1 MGHRA and CDR2 YSYEKL. V was cut by 6 bases and J by 1 base, with 16 bases left in between.

The chain has TRBV6-6 and TRBJ2-6, with 7 bases fitting TRBD2. CDR3 size: 16 residues. V shed 10 bases, J shed 1 base, and the junction held 10 bases outside the gene matches. Per germline, CDR1 MNHNY and CDR2 SVGAGI (reference sequence). CDR3 protein: CAISRAGGSGANVLTF. In DNA form, the CDR3 reads TGTGCCATTTCCCGGGCCGGGGGGTCTGGGGCCAACGTCCTGACTTTC.

The rearrangement links TRBV7-9 to TRBJ1-1; perhaps TRBD1 as D (5 bases). Germline V gene lookup returns CDR1 SEHNR and CDR2 FQNEAQ (reference sequence). The CDR3 has 15 amino acids. Deletions cut 4 bases from V and 4 bases from J, with 16 bases between. The CDR3 sequence is CASSSLGQTSTEAFF. The CDR3 DNA sequence: TGTGCCAGCAGCTCCTTGGGGCAGACTTCCACTGAAGCTTTCTTT.

The V and J genes are TRBV6-5 and TRBJ2-5; no clear D. From germline, CDR1 is MNHEY and CDR2 SVGAGI. This CDR3 contains 11 residues. The V and J ends lost 8 bases and 7 bases respectively, with 11 bases between them. CDR3 protein: CASPSVLTQYF. The CDR3 nucleotides read TGTGCCAGCCCCTCGGTTTTGACCCAGTACTTC.

The J gene is TRBJ2-5, the V gene TRBV19; D is possibly TRBD1 (6 bases). This CDR3 has 15 amino acids. The V end lost 3 bases, the J end lost 4 bases, and 15 bases lay between the germline ends. The germline V gene has CDR1 LNHDA and CDR2 SQIVND (reference sequence). The CDR3 is CASSMFLGALETQYF. As DNA, the CDR3 is TGTGCCAGTAGTATGTTTCTGGGGGCGTTAGAGACCCAGTACTTC.

This clone was observed a handful of times. The V and J genes are TRBV6-2 or TRBV6-3 and TRBJ1-6, with 9 bases matching TRBD1. V lost 4 bases and J lost 9; bases outside the gene matches: 7. Germline CDR1 is MNHEY and CDR2 is SVGEGT. This CDR3 is built from 15 residues. The CDR3, as DNA: TGTGCCAGCAGTTCGGGGACAGGGCACGTTTCACCCCTCCACTTT. It specifies CASSSGTGHVSPLHF.

The chain carries TRBV20-1 and TRBJ1-5; D possibly corresponds to TRBD1 (6 bases). The CDR3 totals 12 residues. Germline CDR1 DFQATT, CDR2 SNEGSKA (reference sequence). Trimming shortened V by 3 bases and J by 9 bases, and 12 bases separated the two germline ends. The CDR3 DNA is TGCAGTGCTAGTCGAGGGACATCGCCCCAGCATTTT. It encodes CSASRGTSPQHF.

CDR3 in DNA: TGTGCCAGCACCCGGACACGTAATCAGCCCCAGCATTTT. This encodes CASTRTRNQPQHF. The gene calls are TRBV12-3 or TRBV12-4 and TRBJ1-5, with D tentatively TRBD1 (5 bases). Trimming shortened V by 7 bases and J by 4 bases, and 11 bases separated the two germline ends. There are 13 residues in the CDR3.

This chain connects TRBV6-2 or TRBV6-3 to TRBJ2-6, with D unclear. This CDR3 spans 15 amino acids. Germline CDR1 MNHEY, CDR2 SVGEGT. Trimming pared 2 bases from V and 3 bases from J, leaving 8 bases between. This chain's CDR3 is CASSYNVRGANVLTF. The CDR3 DNA reads TGTGCCAGCAGTTACAATGTCCGTGGGGCCAACGTCCTGACTTTC.

This chain links TRBV7-9 with TRBJ1-1, with no clear D. Germline-derived CDR1 and CDR2 are SEHNR and FQNEAQ (reference sequence). V was trimmed by 3 bases and J by 2 bases, leaving 10 bases between them. This CDR3 spans 14 amino acids. The CDR3 sequence: CASSLGRENTEAFF. DNA of the CDR3: TGTGCCAGCAGCTTGGGCAGAGAAAACACTGAAGCTTTCTTT.

This clone was observed a few times. The chain carries TRBV7-3 and TRBJ1-3; 8 positions match TRBD1. With V trimmed by 5 bases and J by 0 bases, 3 bases remained unmatched. The V gene's germline CDR1 is SGHTA and CDR2 FQGTGA. The CDR3 spans 15 residues. The CDR3 DNA sequence: TGTGCCAGCAGCCGAGGGACAGGCTCTGGAAACACCATATATTTT. Its protein is CASSRGTGSGNTIYF.

This chain connects TRBV2 to TRBJ2-5; TRBD2 matches 9 bases. V dropped 1 base and J dropped 2; count of bases not matched to a gene: 5. This CDR3 comprises 16 residues. CDR1 and CDR2 (germline): SNHLY, FYNNEI. In DNA form, the CDR3 reads TGTGCCAGCAGTGAAGAGATGCGGGGGGGACAAGAGACCCAGTACTTC. This gives the protein CASSEEMRGGQETQYF.

This clone showed up just once. The genes are TRBV7-2 and TRBJ1-2; tentatively, D is TRBD1 (6 bases). Germline lookup yields CDR1 SGHTA and CDR2 FQGNSA. The CDR3 length is 14 residues. Between the trimmed V and J ends, which lost 5 bases and 4 bases, there was a span of 14 bases. Here the CDR3 DNA reads TGTGCCAGCAGCGGGGGACATCGGGCCTATGGCTACACCTTC. This translates into CASSGGHRAYGYTF.

The rearrangement joins TRBV27 to TRBJ2-3; weak D call: TRBD2 (5 bases). The CDR3 loop spans 14 amino acids. Trimming pared 5 bases from V and 3 bases from J, leaving 12 bases between. From germline, CDR1 is MNHEY and CDR2 SMNVEV (reference sequence). CDR3 DNA: TGTGCCAGCAGTGGGGAGCGTGGAACAGATACGCAGTATTTT. It translates to CASSGERGTDTQYF.

The V gene is TRBV28, the J gene TRBJ2-1, with 9 bases that match TRBD2. This CDR3 spans 14 amino acids. Per germline, CDR1 MDHEN and CDR2 SYDVKM. Trimming cost V 7 bases and J 4 bases; bases outside gene matches: 5. The CDR3: CASKGLAGYNEQFF. In nucleotides, the CDR3 is TGTGCCAGCAAGGGTCTAGCGGGGTACAATGAGCAGTTCTTC.

This rearrangement joins TRBV11-1 to TRBJ2-6; 7 bases match TRBD2. This CDR3 region has 15 residues. The ends lost 10 bases at V and 2 bases at J; junction bases unmatched: 8. Looked up from germline, CDR1 is SGHAT and CDR2 is FQDESV (reference sequence). CDR3 amino acids: CATREDLPGANVLTF. The CDR3, as DNA: TGTGCCACCCGGGAGGACCTGCCTGGGGCCAACGTCCTGACTTTC.

The CDR3 DNA reads TGCGCCAGCAGCTTGTTGCTAGCGGAATACAATGAGCAGTTCTTC. The encoded protein is CASSLLLAEYNEQFF. The V gene is TRBV5-1, the J gene TRBJ2-1, with 7 nucleotides matching TRBD2. The germline V gene has CDR1 SGHRS and CDR2 YFSETQ. CDR3 size: 15 residues. Trimming removed 1 base from V and 4 bases from J; junction bases left unmatched: 5.